This record concerns one T cell receptor beta chain sequence. These data originate in a study of blood T cell repertoires in COVID-19. Study-wide context: Italy, Spain and the United States were the sources of the convalescent and acute COVID-19 samples. T cells, B-cell-depleted T cells, or PBMCs provided the cDNA or gDNA that served as material.

In the authors' workflow: Using reference gene primer amplification, nucleated cell counts were estimated. Clones were read by immunoSEQ multiplex PCR, and TCRdb kept only the in-frame ones, dropping some. That table furnishes V, J and clone size, whereas the DNA furnished D and trimming. The sample lists roughly 150,000 clones, 85% to 90% occurring once. The specimen sequenced was peripheral blood. The receptor comes from a man between 18 and 29 years old with COVID-19, enrolled during active disease.

The CDR3 sequence: CASSPRGGTSANEQYF. The CDR3 bases are TGTGCCAGCAGCCCAAGGGGGGGGACTAGTGCGAACGAGCAGTACTTC. The chain employs TRBV7-2 and TRBJ2-7; 8 bases line up with TRBD2. This CDR3 is 16 amino acids long. V was pared by 5 bases and J by 5 bases, with 14 bases of the junction left unmatched. The germline V gene encodes CDR1 SGHTA and CDR2 FQGNSA.